This section outlines one T cell receptor (beta chain) sequence together with its context. Original data processing: For nucleated cells, counts were estimated from reference gene primer amplification. Here immunoSEQ multiplex PCR was the method, and the copy in TCRdb shows in-frame clones only, minus some. The DNA gave D and trimming, while V, J and clone size come from that table. Among more than 150,000 clones listed, roughly 88% were seen once. This specimen comes from a study of blood T cell repertoires in COVID-19. The clonotype comes from a woman older than 75 with acute or convalescent COVID-19. The source material was peripheral blood.

In DNA form, the CDR3 reads TGTGCCAGCAGTTACCCACGGACAGGGGATGGCTACACCTTC. Translation: CASSYPRTGDGYTF. The rearrangement links TRBV6-2 or TRBV6-3 to TRBJ1-2, with 9 positions matching TRBD1. The CDR3 consists of 14 residues. CDR1 and CDR2 (germline): MNHEY, SVGEGT. Trimming at V came to 2 bases and at J to 6 bases, leaving 4 bases not matched to a gene.